These 16 T cell receptor beta chains came from one sample sequenced in a study of vaccination effects on CD4 cells after COVID-19. The antigens of these receptors remain unknown. Profiling relied on immunoSEQ multiplex PCR, and the TCRdb table lists in-frame clones only, not all of them. This table has about 66,000 clones, roughly 80% appearing once. The culture ran for roughly 10 days before CD4+ T cells were isolated. All study participants received two doses of BNT162b2 or mRNA-1273 vaccine. This specimen consisted of CD4+ T cells from PBMCs cultured without peptide, obtained after COVID-19 vaccination. The receptor source for this set is a human donor who received a COVID-19 vaccine.

V usage is TRBV30 and J usage is TRBJ1-5; perhaps TRBD1 as D (5 bases). Germline V gives CDR1 GTSNPN, CDR2 SVGIG (reference sequence). The V end was cut by 1 base, the J end by 4 bases, with 11 bases between. CDR3 length equals 14 residues. CDR3 residues: CAWSGDGLNQPQHF. The CDR3 region has the DNA TGTGCCTGGAGTGGGGACGGCCTTAATCAGCCCCAGCATTTT.

Remarks on this clone: The junction does not match germline at one end; this may be a read error. The rearrangement uses TRBV27 and TRBJ2-3; D call uncertain. From germline, CDR1 is MNHEY and CDR2 SMNVEV (reference sequence). CDR3 size: 15 residues. The CDR3 DNA reads as TGTGCCAGCAGTCTATCGTTTGGGCCCACAGATACGCAGTATTTT. Its protein product is CASSLSFGPTDTQYF.

This rearrangement joins TRBV5-5 to TRBJ2-1; TRBD2 matches at 16 bases. Germline V CDR1 and CDR2: SGHKS, YYEKEE (reference sequence). There are 20 residues in the CDR3. Losses at the gene ends were 4 bases for V and 2 bases for J; bases not matched to a gene: 12. In DNA, the CDR3 is TGTGCCAGCAGCCCCAGGACCGGGACTAGCGGGGGGGCCCCCTACAATGAGCAGTTCTTC. This sequence encodes CASSPRTGTSGGAPYNEQFF.

This clone was seen only a few times. CDR3 DNA: TGTGCCACCAGCGGGGACAGGCCCACCGGGGAGCTGTTTTTT. Protein: CATSGDRPTGELFF. V and J are TRBV24-1 and TRBJ2-2, with TRBD1 identical over 8 bases. This CDR3 has 14 residues. J was trimmed by 4 bases and V by 7 bases; bases with no gene match: 4. The germline V gene encodes CDR1 KGHDR and CDR2 SFDVKD.

The chain recombines TRBV19 with TRBJ1-2; D not certain. The CDR3 is 16 amino acids. Trimming took 0 bases from V and 3 from J, leaving 14 bases between them. Germline CDR1 is LNHDA and CDR2 is SQIVND (reference sequence). This CDR3 reads CASSIDLSSLDYGYTF. As DNA, the CDR3 is TGTGCCAGTAGTATAGATCTCTCCAGTTTGGACTATGGCTACACCTTC.

The chain links TRBV24-1 to TRBJ2-3; D is undetermined. Germline V lookup: CDR1 KGHDR, CDR2 SFDVKD. This CDR3 is built from 16 residues. The V end lost 6 bases, the J end lost 0 bases, and 15 bases lay between the germline ends. The CDR3, as DNA: TGTGCCACCAGTTATGGGGAAGTCGGCAGCACAGATACGCAGTATTTT. This gives the protein CATSYGEVGSTDTQYF.

V is TRBV6-1 and J is TRBJ2-7; no firm D call. This CDR3 has 17 residues. The germline gives CDR1 MNHNS, CDR2 SASEGT. V lost 1 base and J lost 2, with 18 bases in between. CDR3 coding DNA: TGTGCCAGCAGTGAAGGCTGGGGTGGAACAAGTGCCTACGAGCAGTACGTC. Residues: CASSEGWGGTSAYEQYV.

This clone was seen only a few times. The chain links TRBV10-2 to TRBJ1-2; D call uncertain. This CDR3 comprises 14 residues. Looked up from germline, CDR1 is WSHSY and CDR2 is SAAADI. V lost 0 bases and J lost 2, with 7 bases in between. CDR3 sequence reads: CASSESGRNYGYTF. The DNA for the CDR3 is TGCGCCAGCAGTGAGTCGGGGAGAAACTATGGCTACACCTTC.

To note about this clone: Other DNA sequences in the sample encode the same CDR3. The chain combines TRBV28 with TRBJ2-5; the match to TRBD2 covers 12 bases. The trim removed 3 bases at V and 1 base at J, leaving 0 bases unmatched. Germline V gene sequence: CDR1 MDHEN, CDR2 SYDVKM. The CDR3 is made up of 15 amino acids. CDR3 in amino acids: CASSLTSGGQETQYF. The CDR3 DNA reads TGTGCCAGCAGTTTGACTAGCGGGGGCCAAGAGACCCAGTACTTC.

The chain has TRBV3-1 (or the pseudogene TRBV3-2) and TRBJ2-4; 7 nucleotides match TRBD2. The CDR3 runs to 17 residues. Germline V gives CDR1 LGHDT, CDR2 YNNKEL (reference sequence). The V gene end was trimmed by 0 bases and the J gene end by 1 base; junction bases not matched to a gene: 6. The CDR3 nucleotides read TGTGCCAGCAGCCAAGATGGACGGGAGGTGGCCAAAAACATTCAGTACTTC. Translation gives CASSQDGREVAKNIQYF.

The chain joins TRBV30 to TRBJ2-1, with D unresolved. Germline V lookup: CDR1 GTSNPN, CDR2 SVGIG (reference sequence). V lost 0 bases and J lost 13, with 10 bases in between. CDR3 length: 11 residues. Here the CDR3 reads CAWSVQAFQFF. In DNA form, the CDR3 reads TGTGCCTGGAGTGTACAAGCATTCCAGTTCTTC.

The chain uses TRBV10-1 and TRBJ2-5; D tentatively fits TRBD1 or TRBD2 (5 bases each). Between the trimmed V and J ends, which lost 2 bases and 7 bases, there was a span of 11 bases. CDR3 length: 13 residues. Germline assignment: CDR1 WNHNN and CDR2 SYGVQD (reference sequence). In nucleotides, the CDR3 is TGCGCCAGCAGTGAGCCAGGGAGCGGGACCCAGTACTTC. Its translation: CASSEPGSGTQYF.

This clone appeared once. The chain recombines TRBV6-5 with TRBJ1-1; possible D gene TRBD1, 6 bases. CDR3 length: 13 residues. Germline V gene sequence: CDR1 MNHEY, CDR2 SVGAGI. V lost 6 bases and J lost 3, with 11 bases in between. The DNA of the CDR3 is TGTGCCAGCAGAACAGGGTGGGACACTGAAGCTTTCTTT. It yields the protein CASRTGWDTEAFF.

This chain connects TRBV19 to TRBJ1-2; D unresolved. This CDR3 has 11 amino acids. V lost 7 bases and J 2 bases, leaving 5 bases between the germline ends. Germline V CDR1 and CDR2: LNHDA, SQIVND (reference sequence). The CDR3 region has the DNA TGTGCCAGTAAGGAGAACTATGGCTACACCTTC. It translates to CASKENYGYTF.

The V and J genes are TRBV5-1 and TRBJ1-6; D not certain. Germline V gene data show CDR1 as SGHRS and CDR2 as YFSETQ. CDR3 length: 13 amino acids. The V end was cut by 5 bases, the J end by 3 bases, with 6 bases between. The CDR3 protein is CASRVSYNSPLHF. The DNA for the CDR3 is TGCGCCAGCAGGGTCAGCTATAATTCACCCCTCCACTTT.

The rearrangement joins TRBV10-3 to TRBJ2-3; D gene uncertain. Per the germline V gene, CDR1 is ENHRY and CDR2 is SYGVKD. The CDR3 is 15 residues long. The germline V and J ends were trimmed by 2 bases and 0 bases, with 9 bases remaining between them. The CDR3 spells CAISEEVSSTDTQYF. The CDR3 DNA reads TGTGCCATCAGTGAGGAGGTCTCAAGCACAGATACGCAGTATTTT.